This is a list of T cell receptor beta chains from one sample in a study of CD4 T cells in relation to SARS-CoV-2 and coronaviruses. Sequencing was performed with immunoSEQ multiplex PCR; in TCRdb, only in-frame clones are kept and a portion is missing. The sample lists 25,000 to 30,000 clones; 74% were seen once. Antigens for these TCRs are unknown. Sequenced sample: CD4+ T cells from PBMCs, cultured in vitro. These receptor sequences come from a human donor in good health. Both conserved end residues are part of each CDR3. A D gene is named only where the DNA matches it firmly. The listing skips clone size in some rows; elsewhere it reads once, few, many or a size class.

>TRBV19|-|TRBD1|TRBJ1-2
TGTGCCAGTAGTATCCCATTCCGCCGGACAGGGGCCCTCTATGGCTACACCTTC
CASSIPFRRTGALYGYTF
>TRBV7-9|-|-|TRBJ1-1
TGTGCCAGCAGCTTACACGGACAGAACACTGAAGCTTTCTTT
CASSLHGQNTEAFF
>TRBV29-1|-|TRBD1|TRBJ2-3
TGCAGCGTTGAAGATGCTCAGGGGGCGCAGTATTTT
CSVEDAQGAQYF
>TRBV6-2/TRBV6-3|-|-|TRBJ2-7
TGTGCCAGCAGTCCCGGACACCCTTCGGACGAGCAGTACTTC
CASSPGHPSDEQYF
>TRBV5-1|-|-|TRBJ2-1
TGCGCCAGCAGGGATTTCTCCTACAATGAGCAGTTCTTC
CASRDFSYNEQFF
>TRBV2|-|TRBD1|TRBJ1-5
TGTGCCAGCAACTTAGGAGGAGGGGGCCAGCCCCAGCATTTT
CASNLGGGGQPQHF
>TRBV3-1/TRBV3-2|-|-|TRBJ1-4
TGTGCCAGCAGCCCCCTACAGGGAGAGGGAGAAAAACTGTTTTTT
CASSPLQGEGEKLFF
>TRBV20-1|-|TRBD2|TRBJ2-3
TGCAGTGCTAGTCATGGACTAGCGGTCACAGATACGCAGTATTTT
CSASHGLAVTDTQYF
>TRBV19|few|-|TRBJ1-1
TGTGCCAGTAGTATCCAGGCAGGGGACACTGAAGCTTTCTTT
CASSIQAGDTEAFF
>TRBV19|-|-|TRBJ1-5
TGTGCCAGTACAATGGGACGAAATCAGCCCCAGCATTTT
CASTMGRNQPQHF
>TRBV2|-|TRBD2|TRBJ2-7
TGTGCCAGCAGCACTGGGCTAGCGGCCTACGAGCAGTACTTC
CASSTGLAAYEQYF
>TRBV18|-|-|TRBJ1-2
TGTGCCAGCTCACCTTCTGCCCCCAGGGATGGCTACACCTTC
CASSPSAPRDGYTF
>TRBV7-2|-|-|TRBJ1-1
TGTGCCAGCAGCTTAACCAGCCGTGATGCTTTCTTT
CASSLTSRDAFF
>TRBV29-1|-|TRBD1|TRBJ2-7
TGCAGCGTGCGGACAGGGGGCCCGTTTGAGCAGTACTTC
CSVRTGGPFEQYF
>TRBV4-2|-|TRBD2|TRBJ2-1
TGTGCCAGCAGCCAAAGCGGGAGTTTCTTTAATGAGCAGTTCTTC
CASSQSGSFFNEQFF
>TRBV24-1|once|-|TRBJ2-1
TGTGCCACCAGTGATCGAGGGGTTGGTTACAATGAGCAGTTCTTC
CATSDRGVGYNEQFF